Listed here are 30 T cell receptor beta chains from one sample, sequenced in a study of CD4+ T cells in melanoma. The method was immunoSEQ multiplex PCR; TCRdb's version includes in-frame clones alone and lacks a portion of them. The repertoire holds 20,000 or so clones, about 84% seen once, with 5% to 6.5% in the top ten. Sequencing input: cells from a culture (not recorded whether cultured in vitro). Every receptor here comes from a human donor with melanoma.

The chain uses TRBV30 and TRBJ2-4; either TRBD1 or TRBD2 may supply D (7 bases each). The CDR3 is made up of 15 amino acids. Trimming removed 3 bases at V and 3 bases at J, with 15 bases between. Germline CDR1 reads GTSNPN; CDR2 reads SVGIG (reference sequence). The CDR3 loop reads CAWRGGGFGKNIQYF. The CDR3 DNA reads TGTGCCTGGAGGGGAGGGGGCTTCGGCAAAAACATTCAGTACTTC.

The chain links TRBV6-5 to TRBJ1-6; TRBD1 is a possible D gene (5 bases). Germline loops: CDR1 MNHEY, CDR2 SVGAGI. V lost 0 bases, J lost 10 bases, and 13 bases lay in between. The CDR3 is 15 amino acids. The CDR3 DNA follows: TGTGCCAGCAGTTACTCGCGTGCAGGGAGATCACCCCTCCACTTT. Its translation: CASSYSRAGRSPLHF.

This chain connects TRBV5-4 to TRBJ2-5, with 7 bases lining up with TRBD1. The V and J ends lost 1 base and 3 bases, in that order; junction bases with no gene match: 3. The germline V gene encodes CDR1 SGHNT and CDR2 YYREEE (reference sequence). CDR3 length equals 14 residues. The DNA of the CDR3 is TGTGCCAGCAGCTTGCGGGACAGAGAAGAGACCCAGTACTTC. Residues: CASSLRDREETQYF.

The rearrangement links TRBV2 to TRBJ1-6; D possibly corresponds to TRBD1 (6 bases). Trimming left V 7 bases short and J 0 bases short, with 13 bases between. The CDR3 loop spans 16 amino acids. Looked up from germline, CDR1 is SNHLY and CDR2 is FYNNEI. The CDR3 region has the DNA TGTGCCAGCAAGGACAGAACAAGCTCCTATAATTCACCCCTCCACTTT. Translation gives CASKDRTSSYNSPLHF.

This clone was observed a few times. The V and J genes are TRBV5-1 and TRBJ1-5, with 9 bases aligning to TRBD1. J gave up 1 base and V 9 bases, and 8 bases lay outside the gene matches. CDR3 length: 15 amino acids. Per germline, CDR1 SGHRS and CDR2 YFSETQ. The CDR3 nucleotides read TGCGCCATTCCAGGACAGGGGCCAAGCAATCAGCCCCAGCATTTT. Protein product: CAIPGQGPSNQPQHF.

V gene TRBV18 combines with J gene TRBJ1-4, with D uncertain. V gave up 8 bases and J gave up 4 bases, with 17 bases separating them. Germline V gene lookup returns CDR1 KGHSH and CDR2 LQKENI. CDR3 length equals 15 residues. The CDR3 DNA follows: TGTGCCAGCGCGAACGGGTTGGGCTTTAATGAAAAACTGTTTTTT. The encoded protein is CASANGLGFNEKLFF. Drawing the rest from reference TRBV18 and TRBJ1-4, the complete variable domain is NAGVMQNPRHLVRRRGQEARLRCSPMKGHSHVYWYRQLPEEGLKFMVYLQKENIIDESGMPKERFSAEFPKEGPSILRIQQVVRGDSAAYFCASANGLGFNEKLFFGSGTQLSVL.

The rearrangement uses TRBV13 and TRBJ1-6; D not resolved. There are 15 residues in the CDR3. From germline, CDR1 is PRHDT and CDR2 FYEKMQ (reference sequence). Trimming shortened V by 0 bases and J by 7 bases, and 10 bases separated the two germline ends. CDR3 nucleotide sequence: TGTGCCAGCAGCTTAGGGCGAGGGATGAATTCACCCCTCCACTTT. It yields the protein CASSLGRGMNSPLHF.

The rearrangement links TRBV2 to TRBJ1-1, with D tentatively TRBD1 (5 bases). The V gene's germline CDR1 is SNHLY and CDR2 FYNNEI. The CDR3 runs 15 residues. V was cut by 7 bases and J by 1 base, with 16 bases left in between. CDR3 DNA sequence: TGTGCCAGCACGCGGTCAGGGATGGCGAACACTGAAGCTTTCTTT. Protein: CASTRSGMANTEAFF.

The rearrangement uses TRBV5-1 and TRBJ1-2; D is unresolved. Germline CDR1 reads SGHRS; CDR2 reads YFSETQ. The V end was cut by 0 bases, the J end by 0 bases, with 9 bases between. The CDR3 is 15 amino acids. In DNA, the CDR3 is TGCGCCAGCAGCTTGGCCCCCCCGACTAACTATGGCTACACCTTC. It yields the protein CASSLAPPTNYGYTF.

The CDR3 spells CASTGDRVYGYTF. DNA for the CDR3: TGTGCCTCGACTGGGGACAGGGTATATGGCTACACCTTC. The gene calls are TRBV10-3 and TRBJ1-2, with 9 bases fitting TRBD1. Germline V gives CDR1 ENHRY, CDR2 SYGVKD. Trimming took 11 bases from V and 5 from J; bases not matched to a gene: 9. The CDR3 has 13 residues.

The V gene is TRBV11-2, the J gene TRBJ2-7; D may be TRBD1 or TRBD2 (6 bases each). The CDR3 is 17 residues long. The V and J ends lost 1 base and 4 bases respectively, with 20 bases between them. Germline V gives CDR1 SGHAT, CDR2 FQNNGV. CDR3 protein: CASSLVELGARGYEQYF. The CDR3 DNA sequence: TGTGCCAGCAGCTTAGTCGAGTTGGGGGCGCGGGGTTACGAGCAGTACTTC. The complete variable domain, with remaining parts taken from reference TRBV11-2 and TRBJ2-7, reads EAGVAQSPRYKIIEKRQSVAFWCNPISGHATLYWYQQILGQGPKLLIQFQNNGVVDDSQLPKDRFSAERLKGVDSTLKIQPAKLEDSAVYLCASSLVELGARGYEQYFGPGTRLTVT.

The chain combines TRBV9 with TRBJ2-3; tentatively, D is TRBD2 (6 bases). Trimming pared 6 bases from V and 2 bases from J, leaving 13 bases between. The CDR3 runs to 14 residues. Germline V CDR1 and CDR2: SGDLS, YYNGEE. CDR3 sequence: CASTETGDTDTQYF. The CDR3 coding sequence is TGTGCCAGCACCGAAACGGGGGACACAGATACGCAGTATTTT.

This sequence joins TRBV27 and TRBJ2-3; 9 bases line up with TRBD1. Germline lookup yields CDR1 MNHEY and CDR2 SMNVEV (reference sequence). The V segment lost 5 bases and the J segment 7 bases; nucleotides outside the gene matches: 10. The CDR3 has 15 residues. The CDR3 loop is CASSPDRGAFHTQYF. In DNA, the CDR3 is TGTGCCAGCAGTCCGGACAGGGGCGCCTTCCATACGCAGTATTTT.

V usage is TRBV11-1 and J usage is TRBJ2-1; D possibly corresponds to TRBD2 (6 bases). CDR3 length equals 15 residues. Germline V gene sequence: CDR1 SGHAT, CDR2 FQDESV (reference sequence). Trimming removed 5 bases from V and 3 bases from J, with 14 bases in between. The CDR3 coding sequence is TGTGCCAGCAGCCGCGGGGCGGACCTCTACAATGAGCAGTTCTTC. Its translation: CASSRGADLYNEQFF.

V usage is TRBV2 and J usage is TRBJ2-5; no firm D call. The CDR3 is 13 residues long. CDR1 and CDR2 (germline): SNHLY, FYNNEI. V was shortened by 11 bases and J by 5 bases, with 18 bases between the two germline ends. The CDR3 reads CALVEGNGETQYF. The DNA for the CDR3 is TGTGCCCTCGTAGAAGGGAACGGGGAGACCCAGTACTTC.

This rearrangement joins TRBV6-5 to TRBJ1-1, with D possibly being TRBD1 (5 bases). This CDR3 is 14 amino acids long. Germline CDR1 reads MNHEY; CDR2 reads SVGAGI. V gave up 6 bases and J gave up 10 bases, with 21 bases separating them. CDR3 sequence reads: CASRIERVRGLAFF. The CDR3 DNA reads as TGTGCCAGCAGGATAGAGAGGGTGCGGGGCCTAGCTTTCTTT.

In nucleotides, the CDR3 is TGTGCCAGTTGGGTTAGCTCCTATAATTCACCCCTCCACTTT. Its translation: CASWVSSYNSPLHF. The J gene is TRBJ1-6, the V gene TRBV6-6; D ambiguous. The ends were cut back, 9 bases at V and 0 bases at J, with 9 bases in the middle. The CDR3 has 14 residues. The germline V gene has CDR1 MNHNY and CDR2 SVGAGI (reference sequence).

This clone was counted only a few times. The genes are TRBV6-1 and TRBJ1-1; 8 bases align to TRBD1. Per the germline V gene, CDR1 is MNHNS and CDR2 is SASEGT. This CDR3 comprises 14 residues. V shed 5 bases, J shed 2 bases, and the junction held 4 bases outside the gene matches. The chain's CDR3 is CASSKQGVNTEAFF. The CDR3 nucleotides are TGTGCCAGCAGTAAACAGGGGGTAAACACTGAAGCTTTCTTT.

This clone was counted a few times. The chain carries TRBV30 and TRBJ2-2; no firm D call. The CDR3 is 14 residues long. Germline values: CDR1 GTSNPN, CDR2 SVGIG (reference sequence). V shed 2 bases and J shed 2 bases, with 9 bases lying between them. This CDR3 reads CAWSLGFNTGELFF. In nucleotides, the CDR3 is TGTGCCTGGAGTTTGGGCTTTAACACCGGGGAGCTGTTTTTT.

The gene calls are TRBV19 and TRBJ2-1; the match to TRBD2 covers 11 bases. This CDR3 has 18 residues. Germline CDR1 and CDR2: LNHDA and SQIVND (reference sequence). With 5 bases clipped from V and 7 bases from J, the junction kept 16 bases outside the gene matches. DNA of the CDR3: TGTGCCAGTAGTCGCATCCCGATCCTAGCGGGGGGCGGGAATGAGCAGTTCTTC. Its protein product is CASSRIPILAGGGNEQFF.

Only a few counts were recorded for this clone. The CDR3 bases are TGTGCCAGCAGCTTAGAGTCCAGTTCCTACAATGAGCAGTTCTTC. This encodes CASSLESSSYNEQFF. This rearrangement joins TRBV11-2 to TRBJ2-1; D gene unclear. CDR1 and CDR2 from the germline V gene are SGHAT and FQNNGV. The CDR3 extends over 15 amino acids. The germline V and J ends were trimmed by 0 bases and 1 base, with 7 bases remaining between them. The full variable domain, its missing parts supplied by reference TRBV11-2 and TRBJ2-1, is EAGVAQSPRYKIIEKRQSVAFWCNPISGHATLYWYQQILGQGPKLLIQFQNNGVVDDSQLPKDRFSAERLKGVDSTLKIQPAKLEDSAVYLCASSLESSSYNEQFFGPGTRLTVL.

This sequence joins TRBV5-1 and TRBJ2-1, with D perhaps matching TRBD1 (7 bases). The CDR3 covers 14 residues. V was pared by 4 bases and J by 9 bases, with 17 bases between. CDR1 and CDR2 (germline): SGHRS, YFSETQ. CDR3 protein: CASSLDRTRGEQFF. The CDR3 DNA reads as TGCGCCAGCAGCCTGGACAGGACGCGGGGTGAGCAGTTCTTC.

The chain employs TRBV9 and TRBJ2-3, with D perhaps TRBD1 or TRBD2 (5 bases each). CDR1 is SGDLS and CDR2 is YYNGEE in the germline V gene. Deletions cut 4 bases from V and 0 bases from J, with 12 bases between. The CDR3 sequence is 15 residues long. Here the CDR3 DNA reads TGTGCCAGCAGCACCGGGACCTGGAGCACAGATACGCAGTATTTT. It codes for CASSTGTWSTDTQYF.

The gene calls are TRBV7-9 and TRBJ2-1, with D unresolved. The CDR3 spans 11 residues. The germline V gene encodes CDR1 SEHNR and CDR2 FQNEAQ (reference sequence). Trimming shortened V by 3 bases and J by 12 bases, and 9 bases separated the two germline ends. The CDR3 here is CASSFGPWQFF. CDR3 sequence (DNA): TGTGCCAGCAGCTTTGGGCCCTGGCAGTTCTTC.

This chain links TRBV2 with TRBJ2-1, with D perhaps TRBD2 (5 bases). V lost 4 bases and J 4 bases, leaving 14 bases between the germline ends. The CDR3 has 15 residues. Germline loops: CDR1 SNHLY, CDR2 FYNNEI. The CDR3 DNA is TGTGCCAGCAGTGTCGGAGGAGAGCCTTACAATGAGCAGTTCTTC. It encodes CASSVGGEPYNEQFF.

This chain joins TRBV18 and TRBJ1-2; D may be TRBD1 (5 bases). The germline V gene encodes CDR1 KGHSH and CDR2 LQKENI. This CDR3 comprises 16 residues. V was pared by 2 bases and J by 0 bases, with 13 bases between. The CDR3 DNA is TGTGCCAGCTCACCAATACCAGGGCCATCTAACTATGGCTACACCTTC. This gives the protein CASSPIPGPSNYGYTF.

The chain uses TRBV5-1 and TRBJ1-3; no firm D call. This CDR3 has 15 amino acids. Germline V lookup: CDR1 SGHRS, CDR2 YFSETQ. The ends were cut back, 5 bases at V and 0 bases at J, with 12 bases in the middle. Here the CDR3 reads CASSNPSGSGNTIYF. The DNA for the CDR3 is TGCGCCAGCAGTAACCCCTCGGGCTCTGGAAACACCATATATTTT. The whole variable domain, filled in from reference TRBV5-1 and TRBJ1-3, reads KAGVTQTPRYLIKTRGQQVTLSCSPISGHRSVSWYQQTPGQGLQFLFEYFSETQRNKGNFPGRFSGRQFSNSRSEMNVSTLELGDSALYLCASSNPSGSGNTIYFGEGSWLTVV.

This clone was seen a few times. The chain links TRBV5-1 to TRBJ2-7, with D possibly TRBD1 on 5 matching bases. Germline CDR1 reads SGHRS; CDR2 reads YFSETQ. CDR3 length: 17 amino acids. V was clipped by 3 bases and J by 3 bases, with 22 bases between them. CDR3 protein: CASSWGFGVGASYEQYF. The CDR3 region has the DNA TGCGCCAGCAGCTGGGGTTTCGGTGTTGGGGCCAGCTACGAGCAGTACTTC.

This chain links TRBV2 with TRBJ2-7; D may be TRBD1 or TRBD2 (5 bases each). Germline V gives CDR1 SNHLY, CDR2 FYNNEI. This CDR3 region has 12 residues. Trimming removed 6 bases at V and 2 bases at J, with 8 bases between. CDR3 sequence: CASRGVAYEQYF. CDR3 coding DNA: TGTGCCAGCAGGGGGGTTGCCTACGAGCAGTACTTC.

The chain joins TRBV7-8 to TRBJ1-1; D call uncertain. V lost 5 bases and J 2 bases, leaving 6 bases between the germline ends. CDR1 is SGHVS, CDR2 FQNEAQ, per germline. The CDR3 spans 12 residues. In DNA form, the CDR3 reads TGTGCCAGCAGCCACTCTAACACTGAAGCTTTCTTT. It specifies CASSHSNTEAFF.